These 23 T cell receptor beta chains were sequenced from one sample in a study of Ad26.COV2.S vaccination and SARS-CoV-2 variants. Clones were read by immunoSEQ multiplex PCR, and TCRdb kept only the in-frame ones, dropping some. The sample carries around 380,000 clones, less than 90% recorded once. As to treatment: some 20 received Ad26.COV2.S at low or high dose, single or two shots; 5 received placebo; per-sample allocation not given. Specimens were obtained on day 63 following the first vaccine or placebo injection. The material was peripheral blood, obtained in a trial of Ad26.COV2.S vaccine versus placebo. The receptor source for this set is a person aged 18 to 59 who received the Ad26.COV2.S COVID-19 vaccine or a placebo.

The chain carries TRBV11-2 and TRBJ2-1; D gene uncertain. Trimming took 1 base from V and 9 from J, leaving 13 bases between them. Germline V gene sequence: CDR1 SGHAT, CDR2 FQNNGV. The CDR3 is 14 amino acids. The CDR3 sequence: CASSLGVADGEQFF. CDR3 nucleotides: TGTGCCAGCAGCTTAGGAGTTGCCGACGGTGAGCAGTTCTTC.

The chain couples TRBV6-2 or TRBV6-3 to TRBJ1-5; D remains unclear. CDR3 size: 17 residues. The germline V and J ends were trimmed by 4 bases and 4 bases, with 20 bases remaining between them. The germline CDR1 and CDR2 sequences are MNHEY and SVGEGT. CDR3 protein: CASSFSRARSLNQPQHF. The CDR3, as DNA: TGTGCCAGCAGTTTCAGCCGTGCCAGGAGCCTAAATCAGCCCCAGCATTTT.

V is TRBV5-1 and J is TRBJ2-1, with a possible D match to TRBD2 (6 bases). Germline-derived CDR1 and CDR2 are SGHRS and YFSETQ. The CDR3 has 15 amino acids. Trimming removed 0 bases at V and 5 bases at J, with 12 bases between. CDR3 in DNA: TGCGCCAGCAGCTTGGGGAGGGGTTGGGACAATGAGCAGTTCTTC. It yields the protein CASSLGRGWDNEQFF. Drawing the rest from reference TRBV5-1 and TRBJ2-1, the complete variable domain is KAGVTQTPRYLIKTRGQQVTLSCSPISGHRSVSWYQQTPGQGLQFLFEYFSETQRNKGNFPGRFSGRQFSNSRSEMNVSTLELGDSALYLCASSLGRGWDNEQFFGPGTRLTVL.

To note about this clone: Other nucleotide sequences from this sample produce the same CDR3. The chain couples TRBV3-1 (or the pseudogene TRBV3-2) to TRBJ2-5; D is unresolved. This CDR3 has 12 residues. The ends were cut back, 4 bases at V and 2 bases at J, with 5 bases in the middle. CDR1 and CDR2 (germline): LGHDT, YNNKEL (reference sequence). CDR3 DNA sequence: TGTGCCAGCAGCCGCCAGCAAGAGACCCAGTACTTC. Encoded protein: CASSRQQETQYF.

The chain carries TRBV4-3 and TRBJ1-5, with TRBD1 as a possible D gene (6 bases). The CDR3 is 15 residues long. The V end lost 0 bases, the J end lost 7 bases, and 13 bases lay between the germline ends. Germline-derived CDR1 and CDR2 are LGHNA and YSLEER. For the CDR3, the DNA is TGCGCCAGCAGCCAAGAAGCAGGGGAGGGACAGCCCCAGCATTTT. It yields the protein CASSQEAGEGQPQHF.

This clone appeared a single time. CDR3 bases: TGTGCCAGCAGCGGTACCGGGTCCTCCATCTATGGCTACACCTTC. Its translation is CASSGTGSSIYGYTF. The rearrangement uses TRBV9 and TRBJ1-2, with unresolved D. V was cut by 3 bases and J by 4 bases, with 16 bases left in between. Germline CDR1 is SGDLS and CDR2 is YYNGEE. The CDR3 is 15 residues long.

The chain uses TRBV12-1 and TRBJ1-2; the table's D gene call, TRBD1, was not cross checked with the DNA. TRBV12-1 is a pseudogene locus. The CDR3 extends over 15 amino acids. For the CDR3, the DNA is TGTGCCAGCAGCTTTTTTGAACCCCGCAGGGTTGGCTACACCTTC. Encoded protein: CASSFFEPRRVGYTF.

V gene TRBV6-4 combines with J gene TRBJ2-2; no definite D call. V dropped 3 bases and J dropped 9 bases, with 14 bases sitting between them. The CDR3 runs to 14 residues. CDR1 is MRHNA and CDR2 is SNTAGT in the germline V gene. CDR3 sequence (DNA): TGTGCCAGCAGTGAAAATGTTCCTCCCCGGGAGCTGTTTTTT. Translated: CASSENVPPRELFF.

This chain uses TRBV6-5 with TRBJ2-7; 10 bases agree with TRBD2. In germline, CDR1 is MNHEY, CDR2 SVGAGI. Unmatched junction bases numbered 5, after V lost 7 bases and J lost 2 bases. This CDR3 spans 14 amino acids. Written as DNA, the CDR3 is TGTGCCAGCAAAGGACTAGCGGCCACCTACGAGCAGTACTTC. Amino acids: CASKGLAATYEQYF.

J is TRBJ1-6 and V is TRBV10-3; D gene unclear. The V gene's germline CDR1 is ENHRY and CDR2 SYGVKD. V was clipped by 3 bases and J by 8 bases, with 8 bases between them. This CDR3 contains 13 residues. The CDR3 is CAISDTSYSPLHF. CDR3 sequence (DNA): TGTGCCATCAGTGACACCTCCTATTCACCCCTCCACTTT.

This sequence joins TRBV5-1 and TRBJ1-5, with 8 bases fitting TRBD1. CDR1 and CDR2 (germline): SGHRS, YFSETQ. This CDR3 has 15 residues. Unmatched junction bases numbered 7, after V lost 3 bases and J lost 5 bases. The CDR3, as DNA: TGCGCCAGCAGCTGGGAGGGACAGGTGGATCAGCCCCAGCATTTT. The encoded protein is CASSWEGQVDQPQHF.

The chain recombines TRBV11-2 with TRBJ1-3; possibly TRBD1 for D (6 bases). The V and J ends lost 6 bases and 0 bases respectively, with 12 bases between them. This CDR3 is 15 amino acids long. CDR1 SGHAT and CDR2 FQNNGV come from the germline V gene. CDR3 amino acids: CASSITGSSGNTIYF. CDR3 coding DNA: TGTGCCAGCAGTATCACAGGGAGCTCTGGAAACACCATATATTTT.

The rearrangement links TRBV18 to TRBJ2-2; D perhaps matches TRBD1 (6 bases). V was clipped by 5 bases and J by 6 bases, with 13 bases between them. This CDR3 has 14 residues. Germline CDR1 is KGHSH and CDR2 is LQKENI. CDR3 coding DNA: TGTGCCAGCTCAAATACACAGGGATCCGGGGAGCTGTTTTTT. It specifies CASSNTQGSGELFF.

The rearrangement uses TRBV12-3 or TRBV12-4 and TRBJ1-3; no clear D gene. The length of the CDR3 is 13 residues. Trimming stripped 0 bases from V and 5 bases from J, with 5 bases between. The CDR3 region has the DNA TGTGCCAGCAGTTTAGCGAGCCGAAACACCATATATTTT. Amino acids: CASSLASRNTIYF.

The chain's CDR3 is CASSVWTATLYEQYF. CDR3 DNA: TGTGCCAGCAGCGTCTGGACAGCTACTCTGTACGAGCAGTACTTC. This sequence joins TRBV7-9 and TRBJ2-7; a possible D gene is TRBD1 (6 bases). The CDR3 covers 15 residues. Germline CDR1 SEHNR, CDR2 FQNEAQ (reference sequence). The V gene lost 5 bases and the J gene lost 4 bases, with 18 bases spanning the gap.

The rearrangement uses TRBV9 and TRBJ1-2; 9 nucleotides align to TRBD1. Trimming removed 3 bases from V and 4 bases from J; junction bases left unmatched: 4. The CDR3 covers 14 residues. Germline V gene data show CDR1 as SGDLS and CDR2 as YYNGEE. The CDR3 protein is CASSAGTGSYGYTF. In DNA, the CDR3 is TGTGCCAGCAGCGCTGGGACAGGGAGCTATGGCTACACCTTC.

This chain joins TRBV11-3 and TRBJ2-4; D ambiguous. The germline V and J ends were trimmed by 1 base and 11 bases, with 3 bases remaining between them. Germline V gene lookup returns CDR1 SGHNT and CDR2 YENEEA. The CDR3 length is 10 residues. CDR3 sequence: CASSLGLQYF. In DNA form, the CDR3 reads TGTGCCAGCAGCTTAGGGCTTCAGTACTTC.

This sequence joins TRBV6-5 and TRBJ1-1; TRBD1 might be the D (6 bases). The ends were cut back, 2 bases at V and 4 bases at J, with 8 bases in the middle. The CDR3 is 13 residues long. The germline V gene encodes CDR1 MNHEY and CDR2 SVGAGI. In DNA, the CDR3 is TGTGCCAGCAGTTACAGGGGGGGCACTGAAGCTTTCTTT. It translates to CASSYRGGTEAFF.

This sequence joins TRBV9 and TRBJ2-1; no clear D gene. This CDR3 is built from 12 residues. The ends were cut back, 0 bases at V and 7 bases at J, with 5 bases in the middle. Germline CDR1 and CDR2: SGDLS and YYNGEE. This chain's CDR3 is CASSVEQNEQFF. As DNA, the CDR3 is TGTGCCAGCAGCGTAGAACAAAATGAGCAGTTCTTC.

The rearrangement joins TRBV6-4 to TRBJ1-4; 9 bases map to TRBD1. The CDR3 runs to 15 residues. CDR1 is MRHNA and CDR2 is SNTAGT in the germline V gene. The J segment lost 7 bases and the V segment lost 6 bases, leaving 9 bases of the junction unmatched. The CDR3 protein is CASRPRTGASEKLFF. In DNA, the CDR3 is TGTGCCAGCAGACCTAGGACAGGGGCCAGTGAAAAACTGTTTTTT.

This clone was observed once. The chain joins TRBV5-1 to TRBJ2-3; possible D gene TRBD2, 5 bases. V lost 0 bases and J 2 bases, leaving 10 bases between the germline ends. The CDR3 totals 15 residues. Per germline, CDR1 SGHRS and CDR2 YFSETQ. The CDR3 here is CASSLALVLTDTQYF. CDR3 sequence (DNA): TGCGCCAGCAGCTTGGCACTAGTCCTCACAGATACGCAGTATTTT.

V is TRBV6-5 and J is TRBJ1-1; TRBD1 agrees at 7 bases. The CDR3 is made up of 14 amino acids. V trimming: 4 bases; J trimming: 0 bases; junction bases outside the gene matches: 2. Germline V gene data show CDR1 as MNHEY and CDR2 as SVGAGI. CDR3 coding DNA: TGTGCCAGCAGTTGGGGACAGCTGAACACTGAAGCTTTCTTT. The encoded protein is CASSWGQLNTEAFF.

Comment on this clone: One junction end disagrees with the germline gene, perhaps due to a read error. V and J are TRBV19 and TRBJ1-2; 8 bases match TRBD1. The germline V gene has CDR1 LNHDA and CDR2 SQIVND (reference sequence). This CDR3 contains 14 residues. The CDR3 nucleotides read TGTGCCAGTAGTGTGGACAGGGCTAATTATGGCTACACCTTC. This translates into CASSVDRANYGYTF.